These T cell receptor beta chains were read from a single sample in a study of shared T cell receptors in the human thymus. Some clones are missing from TCRdb's copy, which holds only in-frame ones; the method was immunoSEQ multiplex PCR. Of 540,000 or so clones listed, about 84% are singletons. In addition, the sample was reused for a study of human thymus T cells.

Input material: thymocytes. These receptors all stem from a boy younger than two with a congenital heart defect. Each CDR3 is given without its conserved first and last residue. Each record gives: V gene, J gene, CDR3 protein.

V gene: TRBV6-5
J gene: TRBJ2-7
CDR3 protein: ASSYIGVYEQY

V gene: TRBV5-6
J gene: TRBJ2-7
CDR3 protein: ASTLQPEGLYEQY

V gene: TRBV29-1
J gene: TRBJ2-3
CDR3 protein: SVESPLEADQCTDTQY

V gene: TRBV5-1
J gene: TRBJ2-6
CDR3 protein: ASSLDPTHSGANVLT

V gene: TRBV30
J gene: TRBJ2-7
CDR3 protein: AWSVTSGPNLYEQY

V gene: TRBV14
J gene: TRBJ2-7
CDR3 protein: ASSQGDRHYEQY

V gene: TRBV28
J gene: TRBJ2-7
CDR3 protein: ASSFGLQGAREQY

V gene: TRBV5-5
J gene: TRBJ1-3
CDR3 protein: ASSLGQMGQHSGNTIY

V gene: TRBV16
J gene: TRBJ1-1
CDR3 protein: ASSQKPGFAEAF

V gene: TRBV12-1
J gene: TRBJ2-3
CDR3 protein: ASSLFFGLAGVTDTQY

V gene: TRBV7-9
J gene: TRBJ2-7
CDR3 protein: ASSLGGRDYEQY

V gene: TRBV7-2
J gene: TRBJ2-7
CDR3 protein: ASSLGGGLTYEQY

V gene: TRBV28
J gene: TRBJ1-2
CDR3 protein: ASSFEENYGYT

V gene: TRBV11-2
J gene: TRBJ2-7
CDR3 protein: ASTEPPGGQREEYEQY

V gene: TRBV6-5
J gene: TRBJ2-1
CDR3 protein: ASSARDRGDEQF

V gene: TRBV6-1
J gene: TRBJ2-7
CDR3 protein: ASSDRSGSYEQY

V gene: TRBV6-5
J gene: TRBJ2-3
CDR3 protein: ASSYLTGFSTDTQY

V gene: TRBV11-2
J gene: TRBJ2-1
CDR3 protein: ASSQGRAAGYNEQF

V gene: TRBV11-2
J gene: TRBJ2-7
CDR3 protein: ASSFQGRYEQY

V gene: TRBV5-1
J gene: TRBJ1-1
CDR3 protein: ASSLRVNTEAF

V gene: TRBV5-4
J gene: TRBJ2-4
CDR3 protein: ASSIGRADIQY

V gene: TRBV5-8
J gene: TRBJ2-7
CDR3 protein: ASSGSDREGEQY

V gene: TRBV6-5
J gene: TRBJ2-7
CDR3 protein: ASRQDYEQY

V gene: TRBV10-3
J gene: TRBJ2-7
CDR3 protein: AISDPPGGTAYEQY

V gene: TRBV11-3
J gene: TRBJ1-1
CDR3 protein: ASSLDGVRAF

V gene: TRBV28
J gene: TRBJ2-7
CDR3 protein: ASSKGTIRDEQY

V gene: TRBV30
J gene: TRBJ2-6
CDR3 protein: AWSPKGAPSGSRDSGANVLT

V gene: TRBV28
J gene: TRBJ2-5
CDR3 protein: ASSFQGETQY

V gene: TRBV7-8
J gene: TRBJ1-4
CDR3 protein: ASSFEPDEKLF

V gene: TRBV18
J gene: TRBJ2-7
CDR3 protein: ASSLRCQGVSEQY

V gene: TRBV4-2
J gene: TRBJ2-7
CDR3 protein: ASSQDSGQAVPLEQY

V gene: TRBV5-1
J gene: TRBJ2-5
CDR3 protein: ASSRPSGTLELQETQY

V gene: TRBV29-1
J gene: TRBJ2-3
CDR3 protein: SGRQGVADTQY

V gene: TRBV6-5
J gene: TRBJ2-1
CDR3 protein: ASSPREGHEQF

V gene: TRBV27
J gene: TRBJ2-6
CDR3 protein: ASSFGLAGVGGANVLT

V gene: TRBV29-1
J gene: TRBJ2-2
CDR3 protein: SAAGLPSDTGELF

V gene: TRBV11-3
J gene: TRBJ2-3
CDR3 protein: ASSFTPPGLAGGLDTQY

V gene: TRBV5-1
J gene: TRBJ2-3
CDR3 protein: ASRPTGTDTQY

V gene: TRBV7-2
J gene: TRBJ2-7
CDR3 protein: ASSLMSGRVYEQY

V gene: TRBV11-3
J gene: TRBJ1-1
CDR3 protein: ASSCPSDRGTEAF

V gene: TRBV4-1
J gene: TRBJ2-7
CDR3 protein: ASSQGITGSEQY

V gene: TRBV4-3
J gene: TRBJ2-7
CDR3 protein: ASSQDKEGLANEQY